The 30 T cell receptor beta chains presented below share a single source sample, sequenced in a study of T cell repertoires in cytomegalovirus infection. TCRdb analysed the reads with MiXCR anew, one entry per CDR3 protein. The sample contains some 300,000 distinct CDR3 sequences, about 9.1% of which appear only once. Specimen: PBMCs. These receptors were collected from a human donor in good health (CMV status not recorded). Some clones in this sample may be carry-over from other donors' samples.

This clonotype was detected many times. Here the CDR3 DNA reads TGTGCCAGCAGGTTTGGGAGCTCTGGAAACACCATATATTTT. Translation gives CASRFGSSGNTIYF. The chain couples TRBV7-2 to TRBJ1-3; D remains ambiguous. This CDR3 spans 14 amino acids. The germline V gene has CDR1 SGHTA and CDR2 FQGNSA. The V gene lost 6 bases and the J gene lost 0 bases, with 9 bases spanning the gap. The full variable domain, with the rest looked up from reference TRBV7-2 and TRBJ1-3, is GAGVSQSPSNKVTEKGKDVELRCDPISGHTALYWYRQSLGQGLEFLIYFQGNSAPDKSGLPSDRFSAERTGGSVSTLTIQRTQQEDSAVYLCASRFGSSGNTIYFGEGSWLTVV.

This clonotype was seen a few times. The chain has TRBV2 and TRBJ1-2; D uncertain. Germline V gives CDR1 SNHLY, CDR2 FYNNEI. Trimming pared 4 bases from V and 6 bases from J, leaving 18 bases between. The CDR3 contains 15 residues. As DNA, the CDR3 is TGTGCCAGCAGTGTTTACGGGCCTGGGGTAAATGGCTACACCTTC. This sequence encodes CASSVYGPGVNGYTF.

V is TRBV7-9 and J is TRBJ1-3; no clear D. The germline V gene encodes CDR1 SEHNR and CDR2 FQNEAQ (reference sequence). This CDR3 contains 16 residues. Trimming took 0 bases from V and 0 from J, leaving 9 bases between them. CDR3 sequence (DNA): TGTGCCAGCAGCTTAGCGCTACCGAGCTCTGGAAACACCATATATTTT. This gives the protein CASSLALPSSGNTIYF.

This clonotype occurred a few times. The chain links TRBV20-1 to TRBJ1-5; unclear D gene. Germline V gene lookup returns CDR1 DFQATT and CDR2 SNEGSKA (reference sequence). The V end lost 5 bases, the J end lost 6 bases, and 14 bases lay between the germline ends. The CDR3 contains 13 residues. CDR3 sequence: CSALVQVRQPQHF. The CDR3 nucleotides read TGCAGTGCTTTAGTCCAGGTTCGTCAGCCCCAGCATTTT.

In its sample, this clonotype was seen many times. The J gene is TRBJ2-5, the V gene TRBV7-2; TRBD1 matches at 9 bases. Trimming took 5 bases from V and 3 from J; bases not matched to a gene: 4. The CDR3 runs to 14 residues. CDR1 and CDR2 from the germline V gene are SGHTA and FQGNSA. The CDR3 coding sequence is TGTGCCAGCAGCCCCGGGACAGGGAAAGAGACCCAGTACTTC. It is translated as CASSPGTGKETQYF.

This clonotype was found many times. This chain connects TRBV19 to TRBJ2-6; D call uncertain. Per germline, CDR1 LNHDA and CDR2 SQIVND (reference sequence). This CDR3 has 14 residues. V lost 10 bases to trimming and J lost 0 bases, with 10 bases between them. The CDR3 bases are TGTGCCACCCTGTCGGGCTCTGGGGCCAACGTCCTGACTTTC. This sequence encodes CATLSGSGANVLTF.

This clonotype was counted at least ten times. The CDR3 coding sequence is TGTGCCAGCAGCCGTTCGGACGGCCATGGGTATGGCTACACCTTC. The encoded protein is CASSRSDGHGYGYTF. This chain links TRBV7-2 with TRBJ1-2, with D unresolved. The germline V gene has CDR1 SGHTA and CDR2 FQGNSA. V gave up 5 bases and J gave up 5 bases, with 18 bases separating them. The CDR3 has 15 amino acids.

This clonotype showed up just a few times. The V and J genes are TRBV7-2 and TRBJ1-4, with 7 bases matching TRBD1. Germline loops: CDR1 SGHTA, CDR2 FQGNSA. V shed 3 bases and J 10 bases; nucleotides not matched to a gene: 8. CDR3 length: 14 residues. The CDR3 region has the DNA TGTGCCAGCAGCTTTGAGAGGGGGCGGGCAAAACTGTTTTTT. The encoded protein is CASSFERGRAKLFF. The variable domain in full, with the rest retrieved from reference TRBV7-2 and TRBJ1-4, is GAGVSQSPSNKVTEKGKDVELRCDPISGHTALYWYRQSLGQGLEFLIYFQGNSAPDKSGLPSDRFSAERTGGSVSTLTIQRTQQEDSAVYLCASSFERGRAKLFFGSGTQLSVL.

For this clonotype: One base away lies a much larger clone, so this may be a sequencing read error. The gene calls are TRBV6-8 and TRBJ1-1; D remains unclear. In germline, CDR1 is MNHGY, CDR2 SAAAGT. This CDR3 is 15 amino acids long. Trimming removed 4 bases from V and 3 bases from J, with 15 bases in between. CDR3 coding DNA: TGTGCCAGCAGTTTTTGGTCCGGACGGGACACTGAAGCTTTCTTT. Translated, it gives CASSFWSGRDTEAFF.

This clonotype was observed many times. This chain links TRBV12-3 or TRBV12-4 with TRBJ2-1, with 7 bases lining up with TRBD1. CDR3 size: 14 residues. V was pared by 8 bases and J by 9 bases, with 13 bases of the junction left unmatched. The DNA for the CDR3 is TGTGCCAGCCCTCTGAGGGGGCCGGTGGGTGAGCAGTTCTTC. Its translation is CASPLRGPVGEQFF.

The chain couples TRBV20-1 to TRBJ2-7; 7 bases are shared with TRBD2. The CDR3 spans 14 residues. The V segment lost 6 bases and the J segment 1 base; nucleotides outside the gene matches: 9. CDR1 DFQATT and CDR2 SNEGSKA come from the germline V gene (reference sequence). CDR3 sequence (DNA): TGCAGTGCCCCGACGGGGGGTCGGTCCTACGAGCAGTACTTC. This encodes CSAPTGGRSYEQYF.

This chain connects TRBV20-1 to TRBJ1-1; TRBD1 agrees at 8 bases. The CDR3 totals 13 residues. The germline V gene encodes CDR1 DFQATT and CDR2 SNEGSKA (reference sequence). J lost 0 bases, V lost 5 bases, and 2 bases had no gene match. Here the CDR3 DNA reads TGCAGTGCTGGGACAGGAATGAACACTGAAGCTTTCTTT. Residues: CSAGTGMNTEAFF.

Ten or more counts support this clonotype. J is TRBJ1-4 and V is TRBV7-2; no clear D. Trimming left V 2 bases short and J 12 bases short, with 13 bases between. The CDR3 length is 13 residues. Germline CDR1 and CDR2: SGHTA and FQGNSA. The CDR3 protein is CASSLLSGRELFF. In DNA, the CDR3 is TGTGCCAGCAGCTTACTTAGCGGCCGGGAACTGTTTTTT. Full variable domain (missing parts from reference TRBV7-2 and TRBJ1-4): GAGVSQSPSNKVTEKGKDVELRCDPISGHTALYWYRQSLGQGLEFLIYFQGNSAPDKSGLPSDRFSAERTGGSVSTLTIQRTQQEDSAVYLCASSLLSGRELFFGSGTQLSVL.

In its sample, this clonotype was seen many times. This chain joins TRBV29-1 and TRBJ1-2; the match to TRBD1 covers 7 bases. CDR1 is SQVTM, CDR2 ANQGSEA, per germline. J gave up 3 bases and V 6 bases, and 10 bases lay outside the gene matches. This CDR3 comprises 14 residues. The CDR3 region is CSVATGSGDYGYTF. The CDR3 coding sequence is TGCAGCGTGGCGACAGGGTCGGGCGACTATGGCTACACCTTC.

Ten or more counts support this clonotype. DNA of the CDR3: TGTGCCAGCTCCGTAAGCTACGGGGACGAGCAGTACGTC. Its translation is CASSVSYGDEQYV. The chain joins TRBV12-3 or TRBV12-4 to TRBJ2-7; TRBD2 might be the D (5 bases). The CDR3 sequence is 13 residues long. V gave up 8 bases and J gave up 5 bases, with 16 bases separating them.

This clonotype was seen a few times. V and J are TRBV29-1 and TRBJ2-5; 9 positions agree with TRBD2. CDR3 size: 14 residues. The junction had 5 bases not matched to a gene; V was cut back by 4 bases and J by 2 bases. Germline loops: CDR1 SQVTM, CDR2 ANQGSEA. The CDR3 region is CSVGGGGQQETQYF. CDR3 bases: TGCAGCGTTGGCGGGGGGGGACAGCAAGAGACCCAGTACTTC.

This clonotype was observed many times. This chain uses TRBV7-2 with TRBJ2-3; D call uncertain. Germline CDR1 reads SGHTA; CDR2 reads FQGNSA. V was trimmed by 6 bases and J by 2 bases, leaving 9 bases between them. This CDR3 is built from 13 residues. DNA of the CDR3: TGTGCCAGCAGACCCAGATTCACAGATACGCAGTATTTT. Translation gives CASRPRFTDTQYF.

In its sample, this clonotype was seen many times. This sequence joins TRBV4-1 and TRBJ2-3; D call uncertain. CDR1 and CDR2 from the germline V gene are MGHRA and YSYEKL. CDR3 size: 14 residues. Trimming removed 0 bases from V and 1 base from J, with 5 bases in between. The CDR3 region has the DNA TGCGCCAGCAGCCAAGAGACGGGCACAGATACGCAGTATTTT. It yields the protein CASSQETGTDTQYF.

This clonotype was recorded at least ten times. The chain is built from TRBV6-2 or TRBV6-3 and TRBJ1-1; 7 bases align to TRBD1. CDR3 length: 14 residues. Per germline, CDR1 MNHEY and CDR2 SVGEGT. V trimming: 5 bases; J trimming: 1 base; junction bases outside the gene matches: 4. DNA of the CDR3: TGTGCCAGCAGTCGAACAGGGGAGAACACTGAAGCTTTCTTT. As protein: CASSRTGENTEAFF.

This clonotype showed up many times. The chain uses TRBV19 and TRBJ2-5, with D maybe TRBD2 (5 bases). CDR3 length equals 16 residues. Germline CDR1 LNHDA, CDR2 SQIVND (reference sequence). V was cut by 5 bases and J by 4 bases, with 20 bases left in between. This CDR3 is CASSRGVDWNRETQYF. The CDR3 coding sequence is TGTGCCAGTAGTCGCGGCGTGGACTGGAATCGAGAGACCCAGTACTTC.

This clonotype came up many times. In DNA, the CDR3 is TGCAGTGCTAGAGATGGCGGGGGGCCGTATAATGAGCAGTTCTTC. Encoded protein: CSARDGGGPYNEQFF. This chain uses TRBV20-1 with TRBJ2-1; 8 positions match TRBD2. CDR1 is DFQATT, CDR2 SNEGSKA, per germline (reference sequence). This CDR3 spans 15 amino acids. V trimming: 0 bases; J trimming: 7 bases; junction bases outside the gene matches: 8.

V is TRBV5-1 and J is TRBJ1-5; D call uncertain. Germline assignment: CDR1 SGHRS and CDR2 YFSETQ. There are 14 residues in the CDR3. The V end was cut by 3 bases, the J end by 3 bases, with 10 bases between. CDR3 sequence (DNA): TGCGCCAGCAGCTCAGGCAGATTCAATCAGCCCCAGCATTTT. Amino acids: CASSSGRFNQPQHF.

This clonotype was seen many times. CDR3 sequence reads: CASSTRDSQNYGYTF. The CDR3 DNA follows: TGCGCCAGCAGTACCCGGGACAGCCAAAACTATGGCTACACCTTC. The chain recombines TRBV5-1 with TRBJ1-2; 7 positions match TRBD1. The CDR3 spans 15 residues. Germline V lookup: CDR1 SGHRS, CDR2 YFSETQ. V shed 5 bases and J 2 bases; nucleotides not matched to a gene: 9.

This clonotype was seen many times. The J gene is TRBJ1-6, the V gene TRBV18; D call uncertain. In germline, CDR1 is KGHSH, CDR2 LQKENI. Trimming shortened V by 6 bases and J by 13 bases, and 22 bases separated the two germline ends. The CDR3 covers 15 residues. The CDR3, as DNA: TGTGCCAGCTCGACCGAGGGCCCCGCCGTCTCTCCCCTCCACTTT. It codes for CASSTEGPAVSPLHF.

This clonotype was detected a few times. The chain has TRBV7-2 and TRBJ2-2; maybe TRBD1 (5 bases). Germline V CDR1 and CDR2: SGHTA, FQGNSA. This CDR3 has 15 amino acids. Trimming left V 2 bases short and J 2 bases short, with 9 bases between. The CDR3 sequence: CASSLQGHNTGELFF. The CDR3 bases are TGTGCCAGCAGCTTACAAGGACACAACACCGGGGAGCTGTTTTTT.

This clonotype occurred many times. This chain connects TRBV5-6 to TRBJ1-1, with D possibly being TRBD1 (6 bases). The CDR3 spans 14 residues. Per the germline V gene, CDR1 is SGHDT and CDR2 is YYEEEE. V shed 2 bases and J shed 1 base, with 9 bases lying between them. The CDR3 region is CASSLGGRNTEAFF. CDR3 nucleotide sequence: TGTGCCAGCAGCTTAGGGGGACGGAACACTGAAGCTTTCTTT.

V is TRBV20-1 and J is TRBJ2-3; 12 nucleotides line up with TRBD2. CDR1 and CDR2 from the germline V gene are DFQATT and SNEGSKA (reference sequence). V lost 6 bases, J lost 2 bases, and 12 bases stayed unmatched. The length of the CDR3 is 17 residues. This CDR3 reads CSAISPRTSGVTDTQYF. CDR3 sequence (DNA): TGCAGTGCCATTTCCCCCCGGACTAGCGGGGTCACAGATACGCAGTATTTT.

This clonotype was recorded at least ten times. The gene calls are TRBV7-2 and TRBJ2-6; the D gene is possibly TRBD2 (6 bases). Germline V gene sequence: CDR1 SGHTA, CDR2 FQGNSA. The CDR3 spans 16 residues. V was cut by 5 bases and J by 5 bases, with 16 bases left in between. CDR3 sequence: CASSPTPGDRANVLTF. CDR3 bases: TGTGCCAGCAGCCCAACTCCGGGGGACCGGGCCAACGTCCTGACTTTC. The complete variable domain, with remaining parts taken from reference TRBV7-2 and TRBJ2-6, reads GAGVSQSPSNKVTEKGKDVELRCDPISGHTALYWYRQSLGQGLEFLIYFQGNSAPDKSGLPSDRFSAERTGGSVSTLTIQRTQQEDSAVYLCASSPTPGDRANVLTFGAGSRLTVL.

This clonotype has at least ten counts. This chain links TRBV20-1 with TRBJ1-2; no definite D call. The germline CDR1 and CDR2 sequences are DFQATT and SNEGSKA (reference sequence). V lost 0 bases and J 4 bases, leaving 9 bases between the germline ends. CDR3 length: 13 amino acids. CDR3 residues: CSARDPRSYGYTF. Here the CDR3 DNA reads TGCAGTGCTAGAGACCCCAGGAGCTATGGCTACACCTTC.

This clonotype showed up many times. The chain is built from TRBV2 and TRBJ2-7; 10 positions agree with TRBD1. V was pared by 2 bases and J by 3 bases, with 7 bases of the junction left unmatched. CDR1 and CDR2 from the germline V gene are SNHLY and FYNNEI. The CDR3 is 16 amino acids. CDR3 sequence: CASSEYGTGDGYEQYV. CDR3 coding DNA: TGTGCCAGCAGTGAATACGGGACAGGGGATGGCTACGAGCAGTACGTC.